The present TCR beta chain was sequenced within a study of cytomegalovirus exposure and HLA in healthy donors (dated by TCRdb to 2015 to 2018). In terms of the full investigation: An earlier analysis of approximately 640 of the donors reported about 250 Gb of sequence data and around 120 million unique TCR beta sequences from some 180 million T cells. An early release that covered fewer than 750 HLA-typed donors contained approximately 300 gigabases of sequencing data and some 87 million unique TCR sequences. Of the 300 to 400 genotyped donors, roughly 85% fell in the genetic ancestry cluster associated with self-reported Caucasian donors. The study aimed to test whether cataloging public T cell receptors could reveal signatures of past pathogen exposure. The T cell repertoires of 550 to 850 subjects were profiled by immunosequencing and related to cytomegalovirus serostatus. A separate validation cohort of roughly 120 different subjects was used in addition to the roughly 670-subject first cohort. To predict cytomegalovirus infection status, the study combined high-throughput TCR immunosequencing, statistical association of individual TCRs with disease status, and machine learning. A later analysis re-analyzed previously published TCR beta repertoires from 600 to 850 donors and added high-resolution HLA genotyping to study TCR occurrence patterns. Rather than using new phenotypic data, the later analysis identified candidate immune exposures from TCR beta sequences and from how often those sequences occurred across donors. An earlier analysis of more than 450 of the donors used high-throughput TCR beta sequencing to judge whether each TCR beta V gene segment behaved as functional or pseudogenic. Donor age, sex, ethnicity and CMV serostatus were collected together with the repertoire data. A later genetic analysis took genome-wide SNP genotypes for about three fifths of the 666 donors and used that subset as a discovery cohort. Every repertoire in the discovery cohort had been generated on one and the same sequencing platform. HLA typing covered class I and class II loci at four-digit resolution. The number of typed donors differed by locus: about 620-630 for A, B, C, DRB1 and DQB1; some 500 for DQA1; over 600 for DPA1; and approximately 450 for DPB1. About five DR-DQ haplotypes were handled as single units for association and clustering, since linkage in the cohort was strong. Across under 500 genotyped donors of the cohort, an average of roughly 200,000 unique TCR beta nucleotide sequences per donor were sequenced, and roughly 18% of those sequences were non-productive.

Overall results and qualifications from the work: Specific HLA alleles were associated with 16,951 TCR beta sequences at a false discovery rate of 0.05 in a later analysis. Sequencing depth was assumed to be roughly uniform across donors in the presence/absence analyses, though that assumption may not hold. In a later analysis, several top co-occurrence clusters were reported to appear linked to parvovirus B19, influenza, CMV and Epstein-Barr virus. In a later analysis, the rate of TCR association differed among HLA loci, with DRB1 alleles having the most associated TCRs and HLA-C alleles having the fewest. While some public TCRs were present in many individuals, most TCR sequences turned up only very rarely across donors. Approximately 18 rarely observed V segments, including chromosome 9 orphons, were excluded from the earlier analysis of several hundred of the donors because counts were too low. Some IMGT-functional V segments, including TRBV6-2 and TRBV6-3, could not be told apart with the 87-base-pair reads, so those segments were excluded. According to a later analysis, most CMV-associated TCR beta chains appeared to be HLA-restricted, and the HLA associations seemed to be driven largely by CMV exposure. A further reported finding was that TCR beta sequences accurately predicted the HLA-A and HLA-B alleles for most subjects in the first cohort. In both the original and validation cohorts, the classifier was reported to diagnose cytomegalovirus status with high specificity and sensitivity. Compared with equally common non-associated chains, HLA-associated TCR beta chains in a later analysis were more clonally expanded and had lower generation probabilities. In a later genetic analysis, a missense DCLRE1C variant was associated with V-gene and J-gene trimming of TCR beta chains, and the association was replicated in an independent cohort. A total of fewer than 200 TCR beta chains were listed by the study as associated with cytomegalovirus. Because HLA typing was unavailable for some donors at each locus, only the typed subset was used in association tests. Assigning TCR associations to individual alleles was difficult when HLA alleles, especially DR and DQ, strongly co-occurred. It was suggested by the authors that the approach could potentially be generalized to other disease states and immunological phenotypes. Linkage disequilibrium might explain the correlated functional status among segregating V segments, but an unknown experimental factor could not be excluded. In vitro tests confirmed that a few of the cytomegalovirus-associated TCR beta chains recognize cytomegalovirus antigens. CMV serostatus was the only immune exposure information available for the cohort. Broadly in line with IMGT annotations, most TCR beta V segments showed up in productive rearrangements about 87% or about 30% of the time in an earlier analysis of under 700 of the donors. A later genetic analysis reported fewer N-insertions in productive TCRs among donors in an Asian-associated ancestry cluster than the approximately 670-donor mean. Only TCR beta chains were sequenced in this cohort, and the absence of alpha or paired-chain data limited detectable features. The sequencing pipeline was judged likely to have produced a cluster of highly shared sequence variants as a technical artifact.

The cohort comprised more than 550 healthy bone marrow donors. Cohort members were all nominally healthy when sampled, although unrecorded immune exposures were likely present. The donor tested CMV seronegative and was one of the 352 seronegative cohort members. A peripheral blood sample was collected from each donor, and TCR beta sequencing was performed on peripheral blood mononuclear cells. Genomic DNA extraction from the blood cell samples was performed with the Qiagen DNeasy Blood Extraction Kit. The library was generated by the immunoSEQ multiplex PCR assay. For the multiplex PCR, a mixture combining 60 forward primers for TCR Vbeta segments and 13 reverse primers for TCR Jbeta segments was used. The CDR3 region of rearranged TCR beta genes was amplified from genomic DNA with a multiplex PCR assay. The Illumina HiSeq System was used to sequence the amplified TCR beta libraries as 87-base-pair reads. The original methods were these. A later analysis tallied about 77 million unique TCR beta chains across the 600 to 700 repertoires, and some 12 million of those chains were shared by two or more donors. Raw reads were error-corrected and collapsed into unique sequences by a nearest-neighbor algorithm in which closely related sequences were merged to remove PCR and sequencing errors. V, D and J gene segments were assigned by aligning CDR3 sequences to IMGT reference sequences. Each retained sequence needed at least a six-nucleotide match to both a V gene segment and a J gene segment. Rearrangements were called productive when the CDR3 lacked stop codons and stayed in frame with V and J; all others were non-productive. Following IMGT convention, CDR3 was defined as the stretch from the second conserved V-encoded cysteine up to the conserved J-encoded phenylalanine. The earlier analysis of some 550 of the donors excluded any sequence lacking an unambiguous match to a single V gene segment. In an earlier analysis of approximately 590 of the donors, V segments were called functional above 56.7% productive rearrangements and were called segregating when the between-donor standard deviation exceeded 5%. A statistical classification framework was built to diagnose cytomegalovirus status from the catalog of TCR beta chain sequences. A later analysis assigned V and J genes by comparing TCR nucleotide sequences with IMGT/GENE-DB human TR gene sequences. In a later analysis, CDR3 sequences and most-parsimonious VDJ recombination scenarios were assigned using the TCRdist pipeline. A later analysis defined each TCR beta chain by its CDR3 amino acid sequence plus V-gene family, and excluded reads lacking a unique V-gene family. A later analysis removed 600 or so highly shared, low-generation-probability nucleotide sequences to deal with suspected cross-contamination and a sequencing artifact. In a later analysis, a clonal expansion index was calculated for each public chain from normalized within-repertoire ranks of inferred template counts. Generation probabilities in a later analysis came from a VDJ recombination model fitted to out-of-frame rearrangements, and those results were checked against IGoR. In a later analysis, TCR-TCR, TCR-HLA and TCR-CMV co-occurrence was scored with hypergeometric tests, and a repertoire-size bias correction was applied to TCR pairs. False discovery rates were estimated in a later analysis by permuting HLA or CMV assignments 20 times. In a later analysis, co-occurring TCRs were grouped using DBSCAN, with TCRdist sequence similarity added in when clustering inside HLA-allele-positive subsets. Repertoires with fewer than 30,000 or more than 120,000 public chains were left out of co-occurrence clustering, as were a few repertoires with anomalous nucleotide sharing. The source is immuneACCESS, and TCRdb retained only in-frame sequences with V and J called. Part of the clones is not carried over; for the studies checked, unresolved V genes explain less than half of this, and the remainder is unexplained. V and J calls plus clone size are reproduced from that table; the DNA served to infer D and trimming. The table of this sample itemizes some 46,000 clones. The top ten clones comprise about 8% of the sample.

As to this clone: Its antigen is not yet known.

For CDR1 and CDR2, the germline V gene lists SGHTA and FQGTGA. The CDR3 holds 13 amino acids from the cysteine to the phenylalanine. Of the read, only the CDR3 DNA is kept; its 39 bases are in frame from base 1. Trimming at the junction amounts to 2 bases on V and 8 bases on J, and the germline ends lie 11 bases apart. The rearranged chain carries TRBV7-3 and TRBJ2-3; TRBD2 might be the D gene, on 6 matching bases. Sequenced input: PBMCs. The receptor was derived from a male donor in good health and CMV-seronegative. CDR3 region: CASSLVTSSTQYF. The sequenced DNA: TGTGCCAGCAGCTTAGTCACTAGCAGTACGCAGTATTTT. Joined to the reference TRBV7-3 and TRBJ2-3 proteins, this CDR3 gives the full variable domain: GAGVSQTPSNKVTEKGKYVELRCDPISGHTALYWYRQSLGQGPEFLIYFQGTGAADDSGLPNDRFFAVRPEGSVSTLKIQRTERGDSAVYLCASSLVTSSTQYFGPGTRLTVL.